These 29 T cell receptor beta chains were all obtained from the same sample, sequenced in a study of Ad26.COV2.S vaccination and SARS-CoV-2 variants. The treatment is: roughly 19 received Ad26.COV2.S at low or high dose, single or two shots; about 5 received placebo; per-sample allocation not given. Sampling was done on day 63 after the first vaccine or placebo injection. The data were produced by immunoSEQ multiplex PCR, yet TCRdb's version contains in-frame clones alone and is incomplete. Of some 370,000 clones listed, 80% to 90% are singletons. This sample comprised peripheral blood, obtained in a trial of Ad26.COV2.S vaccine versus placebo. The receptor source for this set is a person between 18 and 60 years old who received the Ad26.COV2.S COVID-19 vaccine or a placebo.

V usage is TRBV2 and J usage is TRBJ1-2; TRBD1 matches at 8 bases. Losses at the gene ends were 4 bases for V and 7 bases for J; bases not matched to a gene: 5. The germline CDR1 and CDR2 sequences are SNHLY and FYNNEI. This CDR3 spans 13 amino acids. The CDR3 sequence: CASSVGQGAGYTF. In nucleotides, the CDR3 is TGTGCCAGCAGTGTAGGCCAGGGGGCTGGCTACACCTTC.

The genes are TRBV11-2 and TRBJ2-3; D uncertain. The CDR3 totals 16 residues. Germline CDR1 is SGHAT and CDR2 is FQNNGV. Trimming took 1 base from V and 3 from J, leaving 14 bases between them. CDR3 protein: CASSLGKWMGTDTQYF. In nucleotides, the CDR3 is TGTGCCAGCAGCTTAGGAAAGTGGATGGGGACAGATACGCAGTATTTT. Together with reference TRBV11-2 and TRBJ2-3, the CDR3 gives the full variable domain: EAGVAQSPRYKIIEKRQSVAFWCNPISGHATLYWYQQILGQGPKLLIQFQNNGVVDDSQLPKDRFSAERLKGVDSTLKIQPAKLEDSAVYLCASSLGKWMGTDTQYFGPGTRLTVL.

The gene calls are TRBV6-1 and TRBJ2-5; a possible D gene is TRBD1 (5 bases). Germline CDR1 and CDR2: MNHNS and SASEGT. V lost 3 bases and J 5 bases, leaving 10 bases between the germline ends. CDR3 length: 13 amino acids. DNA for the CDR3: TGTGCCAGCAGTGACAGGGAATGGGAGACCCAGTACTTC. Its protein product is CASSDREWETQYF.

The genes are TRBV9 and TRBJ2-1; maybe TRBD2 (6 bases). V lost 0 bases and J lost 0, with 10 bases in between. From germline, CDR1 is SGDLS and CDR2 YYNGEE. The length of the CDR3 is 16 residues. The DNA of the CDR3 is TGTGCCAGCAGCGTAGGGGGGAGGAGCTCCTACAATGAGCAGTTCTTC. Protein sequence: CASSVGGRSSYNEQFF. Looking up the rest from reference TRBV9 and TRBJ2-1 gives the full variable domain: DSGVTQTPKHLITATGQRVTLRCSPRSGDLSVYWYQQSLDQGLQFLIQYYNGEERAKGNILERFSAQQFPDLHSELNLSSLELGDSALYFCASSVGGRSSYNEQFFGPGTRLTVL.

The genes are TRBV19 and TRBJ2-7; D is unclear. CDR3 length: 12 amino acids. V lost 3 bases to trimming and J lost 6 bases, with 9 bases between them. Germline-derived CDR1 and CDR2 are LNHDA and SQIVND (reference sequence). In DNA form, the CDR3 reads TGTGCCAGTAGTATTGGGCAGACCGAGCAGTACTTC. Protein: CASSIGQTEQYF.

The rearrangement joins TRBV2 to TRBJ1-4, with D possibly TRBD1 on 5 matching bases. Trimming took 7 bases from V and 5 from J, leaving 20 bases between them. The CDR3 runs to 16 residues. From germline, CDR1 is SNHLY and CDR2 FYNNEI. CDR3 amino acids: CASKPRQTTKNEKLFF. CDR3 coding DNA: TGTGCCAGCAAGCCCCGACAGACTACAAAAAATGAAAAACTGTTTTTT.

The genes are TRBV6-5 and TRBJ1-1; D gene ambiguous. Germline CDR1 MNHEY, CDR2 SVGAGI. The CDR3 loop spans 11 amino acids. V gave up 6 bases and J gave up 7 bases, with 9 bases separating them. The CDR3 loop reads CASSRKSEAFF. CDR3 coding DNA: TGTGCCAGCAGCCGAAAGAGTGAAGCTTTCTTT.

This clone was counted a single time. The chain carries TRBV13 and TRBJ2-1; 7 nucleotides agree with TRBD1. CDR3 length: 13 residues. With 6 bases clipped from V and 3 bases from J, the junction kept 2 bases outside the gene matches. The germline gives CDR1 PRHDT, CDR2 FYEKMQ (reference sequence). CDR3 nucleotide sequence: TGTGCCAGCAGGACAGGGAGCTACAATGAGCAGTTCTTC. It encodes CASRTGSYNEQFF.

J is TRBJ1-6 and V is TRBV7-6, with 9 bases identical to TRBD1. With 1 base clipped from V and 7 bases from J, the junction kept 5 bases outside the gene matches. CDR1 and CDR2 (germline): SGHVS, FNYEAQ. The CDR3 runs to 16 residues. The CDR3 sequence is CASSLGVQGANSPLHF. As DNA, the CDR3 is TGTGCCAGCAGCTTAGGGGTACAGGGGGCGAATTCACCCCTCCACTTT.

A word on this clone: This sample also contains other DNA sequences that code for the same CDR3. The J gene is TRBJ1-5, the V gene TRBV6-1, with a tentative D call TRBD1 (6 bases). CDR1 and CDR2 from the germline V gene are MNHNS and SASEGT. V gave up 3 bases and J gave up 0 bases, with 9 bases separating them. The CDR3 loop spans 15 amino acids. CDR3: CASSDNRASNQPQHF. The DNA for the CDR3 is TGTGCCAGCAGTGATAACAGGGCTAGCAATCAGCCCCAGCATTTT.

The count of this clone is one. V gene TRBV9 combines with J gene TRBJ2-1; D gene uncertain. Trimming pared 1 base from V and 2 bases from J, leaving 10 bases between. The CDR3 is 15 amino acids. Germline CDR1 and CDR2: SGDLS and YYNGEE. The CDR3: CASSVRTAAYNEQFF. CDR3 in DNA: TGTGCCAGCAGCGTACGGACCGCCGCCTACAATGAGCAGTTCTTC.

The J gene is TRBJ2-3, the V gene TRBV18, with 7 bases lining up with TRBD1. Germline V gene lookup returns CDR1 KGHSH and CDR2 LQKENI. The CDR3 length is 14 residues. V trimming: 3 bases; J trimming: 4 bases; junction bases outside the gene matches: 4. The CDR3 DNA is TGTGCCAGCTCACCCACGACAGGGCCAGATACGCAGTATTTT. Amino acid sequence: CASSPTTGPDTQYF. The full variable domain, rest sourced from reference TRBV18 and TRBJ2-3, is NAGVMQNPRHLVRRRGQEARLRCSPMKGHSHVYWYRQLPEEGLKFMVYLQKENIIDESGMPKERFSAEFPKEGPSILRIQQVVRGDSAAYFCASSPTTGPDTQYFGPGTRLTVL.

V and J are TRBV5-5 and TRBJ2-7; TRBD1 matches at 7 bases. Germline V CDR1 and CDR2: SGHKS, YYEKEE (reference sequence). Trimming at V came to 4 bases and at J to 2 bases, leaving 9 bases not matched to a gene. CDR3 length: 15 amino acids. Written as DNA, the CDR3 is TGTGCCAGCAGCGCAGCCGGGACAGCTACCTACGAGCAGTACTTC. Translating it yields CASSAAGTATYEQYF.

This rearrangement joins TRBV19 to TRBJ2-1; 9 bases line up with TRBD1. The CDR3 runs to 13 residues. Germline values: CDR1 LNHDA, CDR2 SQIVND (reference sequence). V gave up 7 bases and J gave up 4 bases; unmatched junction bases: 2. This chain's CDR3 is CASTTGGYNEQFF. As DNA, the CDR3 is TGTGCCAGTACGACAGGGGGGTACAATGAGCAGTTCTTC.

The V gene is TRBV4-3, the J gene TRBJ1-2; 8 nucleotides match TRBD1. The CDR3 contains 13 residues. Trimming cost V 1 base and J 8 bases; bases outside gene matches: 3. The V gene's germline CDR1 is LGHNA and CDR2 YSLEER. The CDR3 DNA sequence: TGCGCCAGCAGCCAAGGACAGGGGAAGGGCTACACCTTC. The encoded protein is CASSQGQGKGYTF.

J is TRBJ2-7 and V is TRBV9, with 8 bases that match TRBD1. Germline loops: CDR1 SGDLS, CDR2 YYNGEE. V lost 0 bases and J lost 5; bases outside the gene matches: 4. The CDR3 extends over 14 amino acids. The CDR3 DNA is TGTGCCAGCAGCGTAGCCCAGGGGGCTCACGAGCAGTACTTC. This encodes CASSVAQGAHEQYF. The whole variable domain, filled in from reference TRBV9 and TRBJ2-7, reads DSGVTQTPKHLITATGQRVTLRCSPRSGDLSVYWYQQSLDQGLQFLIQYYNGEERAKGNILERFSAQQFPDLHSELNLSSLELGDSALYFCASSVAQGAHEQYFGPGTRLTVT.

CDR3 DNA: TGTGCCAGCAGCTTGAGTCTGGGAGGCGAGGGCACCGGGGAGCTGTTTTTT. Its protein product is CASSLSLGGEGTGELFF. The chain is built from TRBV7-3 and TRBJ2-2, with D perhaps TRBD2 (6 bases). Germline CDR1 SGHTA, CDR2 FQGTGA. Between the trimmed V and J ends, which lost 3 bases and 4 bases, there was a span of 18 bases. The CDR3 runs to 17 residues.

The V gene is TRBV27, the J gene TRBJ2-1; 9 bases line up with TRBD1. Germline values: CDR1 MNHEY, CDR2 SMNVEV (reference sequence). The V and J ends lost 5 bases and 4 bases, in that order; junction bases with no gene match: 9. The CDR3 loop spans 16 amino acids. The CDR3 sequence: CASSPNAGTGYNEQFF. In nucleotides, the CDR3 is TGTGCCAGCAGTCCAAACGCCGGGACAGGGTACAATGAGCAGTTCTTC.

This chain connects TRBV11-1 to TRBJ2-7, with 8 nucleotides matching TRBD2. V dropped 5 bases and J dropped 3; count of bases not matched to a gene: 9. The CDR3 covers 15 residues. Germline V gene sequence: CDR1 SGHAT, CDR2 FQDESV (reference sequence). The CDR3 region has the DNA TGTGCCAGCAGCCGAACAGGGACTAGAATCTACGAGCAGTACTTC. Its translation: CASSRTGTRIYEQYF.

This sequence joins TRBV18 and TRBJ1-5; 7 bases map to TRBD1. In germline, CDR1 is KGHSH, CDR2 LQKENI. The CDR3 totals 15 residues. V lost 5 bases to trimming and J lost 2 bases; unmatched junction nucleotides: 6. CDR3 protein: CASSYDRERNQPQHF. The DNA for the CDR3 is TGTGCCAGCTCATACGACAGGGAGCGCAATCAGCCCCAGCATTTT.

The chain links TRBV7-6 to TRBJ1-1; D gene unclear. CDR3 length: 15 amino acids. The germline gives CDR1 SGHVS, CDR2 FNYEAQ. V was trimmed by 1 base and J by 5 bases, leaving 14 bases between them. CDR3 DNA: TGTGCCAGCAGCTTAGATTCGGGAGGGAGGACTGAAGCTTTCTTT. As protein: CASSLDSGGRTEAFF.

This rearrangement joins TRBV29-1 to TRBJ1-1; D unclear. The CDR3 is 12 amino acids. The V gene lost 6 bases and the J gene lost 1 base, with 9 bases spanning the gap. Looked up from germline, CDR1 is SQVTM and CDR2 is ANQGSEA. CDR3 sequence reads: CSVRHPNTEAFF. In nucleotides, the CDR3 is TGCAGCGTGCGACACCCGAACACTGAAGCTTTCTTT.

V usage is TRBV7-8 and J usage is TRBJ1-5; D ambiguous. Trimming took off 1 base at V and 4 bases at J, with 5 bases between the two ends. Per the germline V gene, CDR1 is SGHVS and CDR2 is FQNEAQ. The CDR3 is 13 amino acids. The CDR3 sequence: CASSLVRNQPQHF. In DNA form, the CDR3 reads TGTGCCAGCAGCTTAGTTCGTAATCAGCCCCAGCATTTT.

The chain recombines TRBV7-6 with TRBJ2-1; perhaps D is TRBD1 or TRBD2 (5 bases each). Trimming stripped 5 bases from V and 7 bases from J, with 18 bases between. This CDR3 region has 15 residues. Germline assignment: CDR1 SGHVS and CDR2 FNYEAQ. The CDR3 coding sequence is TGTGCCAGCAGCCCGAATCCGGGACCTCGGAATGAGCAGTTCTTC. This gives the protein CASSPNPGPRNEQFF.

The V gene is TRBV19, the J gene TRBJ2-6; possibly TRBD2 for D (6 bases). V was clipped by 4 bases and J by 2 bases, with 12 bases between them. Looked up from germline, CDR1 is LNHDA and CDR2 is SQIVND (reference sequence). The CDR3 length is 16 residues. CDR3 loop: CASSSPGAPGANVLTF. CDR3 coding DNA: TGTGCCAGTAGTAGCCCGGGAGCCCCTGGGGCCAACGTCCTGACTTTC. The whole variable domain, remainder taken from reference TRBV19 and TRBJ2-6, is DGGITQSPKYLFRKEGQNVTLSCEQNLNHDAMYWYRQDPGQGLRLIYYSQIVNDFQKGDIAEGYSVSREKKESFPLTVTSAQKNPTAFYLCASSSPGAPGANVLTFGAGSRLTVL.

V gene TRBV7-6 combines with J gene TRBJ1-1; D is undetermined. The length of the CDR3 is 15 residues. The V and J ends lost 1 base and 0 bases respectively, with 9 bases between them. CDR1 SGHVS and CDR2 FNYEAQ come from the germline V gene. CDR3 in DNA: TGTGCCAGCAGCTTAGAGGACGGACTGAACACTGAAGCTTTCTTT. It translates to CASSLEDGLNTEAFF. Using reference TRBV7-6 and TRBJ1-1 for the parts outside the CDR3, the full variable domain is GAGVSQSPRYKVTKRGQDVALRCDPISGHVSLYWYRQALGQGPEFLTYFNYEAQQDKSGLPNDRFSAERPEGSISTLTIQRTEQRDSAMYRCASSLEDGLNTEAFFGQGTRLTVV.

V and J are TRBV3-1 (or the pseudogene TRBV3-2) and TRBJ2-7; D tentatively fits TRBD1 or TRBD2 (5 bases each). CDR1 and CDR2 from the germline V gene are LGHDT and YNNKEL (reference sequence). The CDR3 extends over 15 amino acids. V shed 0 bases and J shed 0 bases, with 9 bases lying between them. CDR3 protein: CASSQDWGSSYEQYF. CDR3 DNA sequence: TGTGCCAGCAGCCAAGACTGGGGGTCCTCCTACGAGCAGTACTTC.

The gene calls are TRBV7-6 and TRBJ2-1, with D tentatively TRBD2 (6 bases). V was pared by 5 bases and J by 8 bases, with 16 bases between. Germline CDR1 reads SGHVS; CDR2 reads FNYEAQ. The CDR3 extends over 14 amino acids. The CDR3 bases are TGTGCCAGCAGCCCAGGATGGGGCGGGGATGAGCAGTTCTTC. This gives the protein CASSPGWGGDEQFF.

The genes are TRBV19 and TRBJ1-2; D is possibly TRBD1 (6 bases). CDR1 LNHDA and CDR2 SQIVND come from the germline V gene (reference sequence). The CDR3 runs 13 residues. The V and J ends lost 4 bases and 3 bases respectively, with 9 bases between them. The CDR3 DNA reads as TGTGCCAGTAGTAAGGACAGCTACTATGGCTACACCTTC. Translated, it gives CASSKDSYYGYTF. Full variable domain (remainder filled in from reference TRBV19 and TRBJ1-2): DGGITQSPKYLFRKEGQNVTLSCEQNLNHDAMYWYRQDPGQGLRLIYYSQIVNDFQKGDIAEGYSVSREKKESFPLTVTSAQKNPTAFYLCASSKDSYYGYTFGSGTRLTVV.